These 18 T cell receptor beta chains were sequenced from one sample in a study of blood T cell repertoires in COVID-19. This table comes from immunoSEQ multiplex PCR, and its TCRdb copy is limited to in-frame clones, with some not included. The sample lists 100,000 to 150,000 clones, around 74% seen once, with more than 5.5% in the top ten. Sequencing was done on a sample of peripheral blood. The receptors shown here come from a man aged 55 to 70 with acute or convalescent COVID-19.

This clone was seen more than once but under ten times. The chain is built from TRBV10-3 and TRBJ1-6; 11 nucleotides agree with TRBD1. Losses at the gene ends were 6 bases for V and 9 bases for J; bases not matched to a gene: 4. The CDR3 has 14 residues. Looked up from germline, CDR1 is ENHRY and CDR2 is SYGVKD. CDR3 in amino acids: CAIRPGTGGSPLHF. The CDR3 DNA reads TGTGCCATCAGGCCCGGGACAGGGGGTTCACCCCTCCACTTT.

This clone was recorded only once. This sequence joins TRBV10-3 and TRBJ1-1; D is perhaps TRBD1 (5 bases). This CDR3 spans 13 amino acids. CDR1 and CDR2 (germline): ENHRY, SYGVKD. Trimming removed 6 bases from V and 3 bases from J, with 11 bases in between. CDR3 protein: CAIRSGGHTEAFF. The CDR3 nucleotides are TGTGCCATCAGGTCGGGGGGTCACACTGAAGCTTTCTTT.

The J gene is TRBJ1-4, the V gene TRBV7-8; 8 bases map to TRBD1. Per germline, CDR1 SGHVS and CDR2 FQNEAQ. The CDR3 is 15 residues long. With 5 bases clipped from V and 7 bases from J, the junction kept 9 bases outside the gene matches. The DNA of the CDR3 is TGTGCCAGCAGCGCTCAGGACAGGGCTGGTGAAAAACTGTTTTTT. Translation gives CASSAQDRAGEKLFF.

The V call is TRBV21-1, the J call TRBJ2-1; the DNA was not used to check the table's D call, TRBD2. TRBV21-1 is termed a pseudogene. This CDR3 has 17 residues. CDR3 nucleotides: TGTGCCAGCAGCAAAGGAGCTAGCGGGGTCTCCTACAATGAGCAGTTCTTC. It encodes CASSKGASGVSYNEQFF.

This chain links TRBV6-5 with TRBJ2-1, with 7 bases that match TRBD1. The V and J ends lost 9 bases and 4 bases, in that order; junction bases with no gene match: 6. CDR1 and CDR2 from the germline V gene are MNHEY and SVGAGI. The CDR3 contains 13 residues. As DNA, the CDR3 is TGTGCCAGGTCGGCAGGGGGATACAATGAGCAGTTCTTC. This codes for CARSAGGYNEQFF.

The J gene is TRBJ2-7, the V gene TRBV7-3; 7 bases match TRBD2. V shed 2 bases and J 5 bases; nucleotides not matched to a gene: 3. Germline V gives CDR1 SGHTA, CDR2 FQGTGA. The CDR3 spans 13 residues. DNA of the CDR3: TGTGCCAGCAGCTTATTTGGGGGGGACGAGCAGTACTTC. It translates to CASSLFGGDEQYF.

The chain is built from TRBV7-3 and TRBJ1-6, with D hard to call. Trimming stripped 3 bases from V and 5 bases from J, with 8 bases between. The CDR3 runs 14 residues. CDR1 is SGHTA, CDR2 FQGTGA, per germline. In DNA, the CDR3 is TGTGCCAGCAGCTTGGAGCGGAATAATTCACCCCTCCACTTT. Amino acids: CASSLERNNSPLHF.

The chain uses TRBV7-9 and TRBJ1-5; possible D gene TRBD1, 6 bases. The V gene's germline CDR1 is SEHNR and CDR2 FQNEAQ (reference sequence). The CDR3 loop spans 16 amino acids. V shed 5 bases and J shed 4 bases, with 18 bases lying between them. This chain's CDR3 is CASSPTGTRVNQPQHF. The CDR3 DNA is TGTGCCAGCAGCCCTACCGGGACACGTGTTAATCAGCCCCAGCATTTT.

The chain recombines TRBV4-1 with TRBJ2-7; TRBD2 agrees at 10 bases. This CDR3 contains 15 residues. Per germline, CDR1 MGHRA and CDR2 YSYEKL. J lost 4 bases, V lost 2 bases, and 5 bases had no gene match. CDR3 nucleotides: TGCGCCAGCAGCCAACTAGCGGGAGAAACGTACGAGCAGTACTTC. Amino acid sequence: CASSQLAGETYEQYF.

The chain is built from TRBV3-1 (or the pseudogene TRBV3-2) and TRBJ2-1; TRBD2 matches at 7 bases. There are 15 residues in the CDR3. V shed 6 bases and J 0 bases; nucleotides not matched to a gene: 5. Germline assignment: CDR1 LGHDT and CDR2 YNNKEL (reference sequence). The CDR3 nucleotides read TGTGCCAGCAGTGTCGGGGGGTCCTCCTACAATGAGCAGTTCTTC. It yields the protein CASSVGGSSYNEQFF.

V usage is TRBV24-1 and J usage is TRBJ2-1, with 14 bases lining up with TRBD2. The length of the CDR3 is 17 residues. The germline gives CDR1 KGHDR, CDR2 SFDVKD. Losses at the gene ends were 0 bases for V and 8 bases for J; bases not matched to a gene: 5. The CDR3 DNA reads as TGTGCCACCAGTGATTTGGGACTAGCGGGAGGTGAAGATGAGCAGTTCTTC. Residues: CATSDLGLAGGEDEQFF.

The rearrangement links TRBV6-1 to TRBJ1-2; D ambiguous. Deletions cut 1 base from V and 0 bases from J, with 18 bases between. CDR1 is MNHNS, CDR2 SASEGT, per germline. The CDR3 spans 18 residues. As DNA, the CDR3 is TGTGCCAGCAGTGAAGTTCTATTGGGCAGCCCTCCTAACTATGGCTACACCTTC. It specifies CASSEVLLGSPPNYGYTF.

The table lists this clone with a count of one. This sequence joins TRBV10-3 and TRBJ1-5; D might be TRBD1 (5 bases). Germline V gene data show CDR1 as ENHRY and CDR2 as SYGVKD. Trimming cost V 3 bases and J 7 bases, with 13 bases left between them. The CDR3 has 14 residues. CDR3 sequence: CAISERGAGQPQHF. As DNA, the CDR3 is TGTGCCATCAGTGAAAGAGGGGCGGGGCAGCCCCAGCATTTT.

The chain is built from TRBV5-6 and TRBJ2-1; D unclear. The CDR3 sequence is 14 residues long. Germline V gene data show CDR1 as SGHDT and CDR2 as YYEEEE. Trimming stripped 4 bases from V and 5 bases from J, with 13 bases between. The CDR3 sequence is CASSGGLPNNEQFF. In DNA form, the CDR3 reads TGTGCCAGCAGCGGCGGTCTACCGAACAATGAGCAGTTCTTC. The full variable domain, its missing parts supplied by reference TRBV5-6 and TRBJ2-1, is DAGVTQSPTHLIKTRGQQVTLRCSPKSGHDTVSWYQQALGQGPQFIFQYYEEEERQRGNFPDRFSGHQFPNYSSELNVNALLLGDSALYLCASSGGLPNNEQFFGPGTRLTVL.

This chain links TRBV14 with TRBJ2-4; 8 bases are shared with TRBD2. The CDR3 contains 19 residues. Germline V gives CDR1 SGHDN, CDR2 FVKESK. V lost 5 bases and J lost 3; bases outside the gene matches: 18. The CDR3 is CASSSEKYQAGAIKNIQYF. CDR3 in DNA: TGTGCCAGCAGCTCAGAGAAGTATCAAGCGGGAGCTATCAAAAACATTCAGTACTTC.

The chain recombines TRBV19 with TRBJ1-5; TRBD1 aligns across 11 bases. Germline V gives CDR1 LNHDA, CDR2 SQIVND (reference sequence). CDR3 size: 16 residues. J gave up 1 base and V 6 bases, and 5 bases lay outside the gene matches. CDR3 sequence (DNA): TGTGCCAGTAGGGGACAGGGGGGATACAGCAATCAGCCCCAGCATTTT. Amino acid sequence: CASRGQGGYSNQPQHF.

This clone was counted a few times. This chain links TRBV25-1 with TRBJ1-5, with D unresolved. From germline, CDR1 is MGHDK and CDR2 SYGVNS. Trimming shortened V by 4 bases and J by 0 bases, and 7 bases separated the two germline ends. The CDR3 sequence is 14 residues long. The CDR3 region has the DNA TGTGCCAGCAGTGGAGGTAATAGCAATCAGCCCCAGCATTTT. Its protein is CASSGGNSNQPQHF.

This clone is a singleton in its sample. This chain connects TRBV27 to TRBJ2-1; 14 bases line up with TRBD2. CDR1 MNHEY and CDR2 SMNVEV come from the germline V gene (reference sequence). V lost 6 bases and J lost 0; bases outside the gene matches: 4. The CDR3 is 17 residues long. The CDR3 nucleotides read TGTGCCAGCAGGCGGACTAGCGGGGGGAGCTCCTACAATGAGCAGTTCTTC. Translation: CASRRTSGGSSYNEQFF.